These 25 T cell receptor beta chains came from one sample sequenced in a study of shared clonotypes between healthy human individuals. Profiling relied on immunoSEQ multiplex PCR, and the TCRdb table lists in-frame clones only, not all of them. The sample yields some 1 million clones, approximately 76% seen once. Sequences were obtained from memory CD4+ T cells sorted from blood. Subset of the sample: CD45RA-negative fraction. These receptor sequences come from a man aged 18 to 30 in good health.

Only a few counts were recorded for this clone. The gene calls are TRBV10-1 and TRBJ1-1; D unresolved. Germline assignment: CDR1 WNHNN and CDR2 SYGVQD (reference sequence). The CDR3 is 13 residues long. Trimming removed 6 bases at V and 0 bases at J, with 8 bases between. Here the CDR3 DNA reads TGCGCCAGCAGGAAGGAGATGAACACTGAAGCTTTCTTT. Protein product: CASRKEMNTEAFF.

This clone was seen only a few times. The chain carries TRBV27 and TRBJ1-3, with D uncertain. This CDR3 is 14 amino acids long. Germline-derived CDR1 and CDR2 are MNHEY and SMNVEV (reference sequence). V was trimmed by 5 bases and J by 5 bases, leaving 13 bases between them. As DNA, the CDR3 is TGTGCCAGCAGTGGACGACAAACGCGAAACACCATATATTTT. Protein sequence: CASSGRQTRNTIYF.

J is TRBJ2-1 and V is TRBV4-2; 10 bases align to TRBD2. J gave up 11 bases and V 0 bases, and 7 bases lay outside the gene matches. This CDR3 has 15 residues. Germline V CDR1 and CDR2: LGHNA, YNFKEQ. CDR3 protein: CASSQDLASGGQQFF. The CDR3 nucleotides are TGTGCCAGCAGCCAAGATTTGGCTAGCGGGGGACAGCAGTTCTTC.

This clone was picked up many times. This chain uses TRBV6-6 with TRBJ2-1; 7 positions match TRBD1. The CDR3 is 16 amino acids. Germline CDR1 reads MNHNY; CDR2 reads SVGAGI (reference sequence). V lost 3 bases and J lost 6; bases outside the gene matches: 11. The CDR3 loop is CASSYRLGGQGNEQFF. The CDR3 DNA follows: TGTGCCAGCAGTTATCGGTTAGGGGGCCAGGGCAATGAGCAGTTCTTC.

The chain links TRBV18 to TRBJ2-1; 8 positions agree with TRBD2. Germline assignment: CDR1 KGHSH and CDR2 LQKENI. This CDR3 spans 15 amino acids. V was pared by 1 base and J by 5 bases, with 4 bases of the junction left unmatched. CDR3 nucleotide sequence: TGTGCCAGCTCACCACGCGGGGGGTTTAACAATGAGCAGTTCTTC. It codes for CASSPRGGFNNEQFF.

The J gene is TRBJ1-5, the V gene TRBV14; the D gene is possibly TRBD1 (5 bases). V lost 5 bases and J lost 8, with 10 bases in between. The CDR3 sequence is 12 residues long. CDR1 is SGHDN and CDR2 is FVKESK in the germline V gene. The CDR3 DNA sequence: TGTGCCAGCAGCGTAGGGGCTGAGCCCCAGCATTTT. Protein sequence: CASSVGAEPQHF.

This clone was observed once. The J gene is TRBJ2-1, the V gene TRBV7-2; possibly TRBD2 for D (5 bases). This CDR3 is built from 15 residues. Trimming took 0 bases from V and 8 from J, leaving 14 bases between them. Germline V gene lookup returns CDR1 SGHTA and CDR2 FQGNSA. CDR3 sequence reads: CASSLARLAADEQFF. The CDR3 DNA reads TGTGCCAGCAGCTTAGCTCGTCTAGCAGCTGATGAGCAGTTCTTC.

The chain carries TRBV27 and TRBJ2-3; 7 bases align to TRBD1. J was trimmed by 6 bases and V by 6 bases; bases with no gene match: 3. CDR1 and CDR2 from the germline V gene are MNHEY and SMNVEV (reference sequence). This CDR3 region has 12 residues. The CDR3 reads CASSGTVDTQYF. The DNA for the CDR3 is TGTGCCAGCAGCGGGACAGTGGATACGCAGTATTTT.

The V call is TRBV10-3, the J call TRBJ2-5, with 9 positions matching TRBD1. Germline V gene sequence: CDR1 ENHRY, CDR2 SYGVKD. CDR3 size: 14 residues. V gave up 3 bases and J gave up 6 bases; unmatched junction bases: 5. DNA of the CDR3: TGTGCCATCAGTGACGACGGACAGGGGAAGACCCAGTACTTC. Translating it yields CAISDDGQGKTQYF.

The chain uses TRBV10-3 and TRBJ2-2; 9 bases agree with TRBD1. Trimming cost V 6 bases and J 3 bases; bases outside gene matches: 5. CDR1 is ENHRY and CDR2 is SYGVKD in the germline V gene. This CDR3 is 15 amino acids long. CDR3 coding DNA: TGTGCCATCAGCAAGGACAGGGGCGACACCGGGGAGCTGTTTTTT. This encodes CAISKDRGDTGELFF.

The chain carries TRBV11-2 and TRBJ2-3; D is tentatively TRBD1 or TRBD2 (5 bases each). The CDR3 has 15 residues. Trimming pared 5 bases from V and 2 bases from J, leaving 14 bases between. The germline V gene has CDR1 SGHAT and CDR2 FQNNGV. The CDR3 here is CASSQLRGLTDTQYF. CDR3 bases: TGTGCCAGCAGCCAATTGAGGGGCCTCACAGATACGCAGTATTTT.

The genes are TRBV13 and TRBJ1-1; tentative D call: TRBD1 (5 bases). CDR3 length: 16 amino acids. Germline V CDR1 and CDR2: PRHDT, FYEKMQ (reference sequence). V dropped 2 bases and J dropped 4 bases, with 17 bases sitting between them. In DNA form, the CDR3 reads TGTGCCAGCAGCTTAATCCGTTTAGGGGTCGGCACTGAAGCTTTCTTT. Protein product: CASSLIRLGVGTEAFF. Full variable domain (rest looked up from reference TRBV13 and TRBJ1-1): AAGVIQSPRHLIKEKRETATLKCYPIPRHDTVYWYQQGPGQDPQFLISFYEKMQSDKGSIPDRFSAQQFSDYHSELNMSSLELGDSALYFCASSLIRLGVGTEAFFGQGTRLTVV.

V and J are TRBV6-1 and TRBJ1-5; 9 bases line up with TRBD1. The CDR3 consists of 14 residues. V lost 11 bases, J lost 5 bases, and 10 bases stayed unmatched. The V gene's germline CDR1 is MNHNS and CDR2 SASEGT. The CDR3 sequence is CASRDRDLHQPQHF. CDR3 bases: TGTGCCTCCCGGGACAGGGACCTCCATCAGCCCCAGCATTTT.

The chain couples TRBV19 to TRBJ2-1; 7 positions agree with TRBD1. CDR1 is LNHDA, CDR2 SQIVND, per germline (reference sequence). V lost 8 bases and J lost 4; bases outside the gene matches: 8. This CDR3 region has 14 residues. In DNA form, the CDR3 reads TGTGCCAGTCGCGACAGGGTGGAGTACAATGAGCAGTTCTTC. This codes for CASRDRVEYNEQFF.

This rearrangement joins TRBV23-1 to TRBJ1-5, with unresolved D. TRBV23-1 is noted as an ORF with a role that remains uncertain. The CDR3 contains 14 residues. V was trimmed by 1 base and J by 6 bases, leaving 10 bases between them. The CDR3 loop is CASSQLGLGQPQHF. CDR3 DNA: TGCGCCAGCAGTCAATTGGGGTTGGGTCAGCCCCAGCATTTT.

This clone was detected only a few times. The chain has TRBV21-1 and TRBJ2-3; the DNA was not compared with TRBD1, the D call given in the table. TRBV21-1 has pseudogene status. The CDR3 sequence is 16 residues long. The CDR3 bases are TGTGCCAGCAGCGCCCGGACAGGCCCCTTAGCGGATACGCAGTATTTT. Translating it yields CASSARTGPLADTQYF.

The chain combines TRBV10-3 with TRBJ1-5; TRBD1 is a possible D gene (5 bases). With 8 bases removed from V and 4 bases from J, the gap between germline ends came to 12 bases. Germline CDR1 reads ENHRY; CDR2 reads SYGVKD. This CDR3 has 13 residues. The chain's CDR3 is CAIRGGVNQPQHF. The CDR3 nucleotides are TGTGCCATCCGCGGGGGGGTAAATCAGCCCCAGCATTTT.

V is TRBV7-8 and J is TRBJ2-3; D remains ambiguous. Germline loops: CDR1 SGHVS, CDR2 FQNEAQ. Trimming left V 0 bases short and J 0 bases short, with 7 bases between. This CDR3 spans 15 amino acids. CDR3 DNA sequence: TGTGCCAGCAGCTTAGCGGGAACAAGCACAGATACGCAGTATTTT. Its protein product is CASSLAGTSTDTQYF.

V and J are TRBV4-3 and TRBJ1-2, with 8 bases that match TRBD1. The J segment lost 0 bases and the V segment lost 4 bases, leaving 4 bases of the junction unmatched. The CDR3 loop spans 15 amino acids. Germline loops: CDR1 LGHNA, CDR2 YSLEER. The CDR3 sequence is CASSRDRTSNYGYTF. The CDR3 DNA reads as TGCGCCAGCAGCCGGGACAGGACATCTAACTATGGCTACACCTTC.

DNA for the CDR3: TGTGCCAGCATTCCCCCGGGGGGAAACATTCAGTACTTC. It specifies CASIPPGGNIQYF. The gene calls are TRBV6-5 and TRBJ2-4; TRBD2 matches 7 bases. This CDR3 contains 13 residues. The V and J ends lost 7 bases and 6 bases, in that order; junction bases with no gene match: 6. Germline-derived CDR1 and CDR2 are MNHEY and SVGAGI.

This sequence joins TRBV9 and TRBJ2-1; a weak D match, TRBD2 (6 bases). CDR1 is SGDLS, CDR2 YYNGEE, per germline. With 0 bases removed from V and 4 bases from J, the gap between germline ends came to 11 bases. This CDR3 has 15 amino acids. The CDR3 DNA is TGTGCCAGCAGCGTAGTGGTTAGCGGTTACAATGAGCAGTTCTTC. It specifies CASSVVVSGYNEQFF.

This sequence joins TRBV7-8 and TRBJ2-5; 9 bases fit TRBD2. The trim removed 4 bases at V and 4 bases at J, leaving 7 bases unmatched. CDR3 size: 15 residues. Germline assignment: CDR1 SGHVS and CDR2 FQNEAQ. CDR3 in amino acids: CASSSREGLRETQYF. CDR3 nucleotide sequence: TGTGCCAGCAGCTCGCGGGAGGGCCTGAGAGAGACCCAGTACTTC.

V gene TRBV6-1 combines with J gene TRBJ1-5; a weak D match, TRBD1 (5 bases). The CDR3 is 14 amino acids. Germline V CDR1 and CDR2: MNHNS, SASEGT. Trimming took off 7 bases at V and 3 bases at J, with 13 bases between the two ends. The CDR3 protein is CASTRDGHNQPQHF. As DNA, the CDR3 is TGTGCCAGCACAAGGGACGGCCACAATCAGCCCCAGCATTTT.

Turning to this clone: Compared with germline, one end of the junction differs, possibly owing to a read error. This chain links TRBV10-3 with TRBJ2-3; 8 nucleotides match TRBD2. This CDR3 has 13 residues. From germline, CDR1 is ENHRY and CDR2 SYGVKD. The CDR3 is CATSSGTTDTQYF. The DNA for the CDR3 is TGTGCCACCAGTAGCGGGACCACAGATACGCAGTATTTT.

The rearrangement joins TRBV19 to TRBJ2-3; 10 nucleotides match TRBD2. With V trimmed by 9 bases and J by 0 bases, 6 bases remained unmatched. The CDR3 is made up of 15 amino acids. Germline V lookup: CDR1 LNHDA, CDR2 SQIVND (reference sequence). The CDR3 sequence: CASVAGGTSTDTQYF. CDR3 nucleotide sequence: TGTGCCAGCGTAGCGGGGGGCACTAGCACAGATACGCAGTATTTT.